What follows are 8 T cell receptor beta chains derived from one specimen sequenced in a study of T cell repertoires in cytomegalovirus infection. TCRdb fed the reads into MiXCR, producing one record per CDR3 protein. The profile shows some 300,000 distinct CDR3 sequences, around 9.1% of them singletons. The sequenced material came from PBMCs. These receptors were obtained from a human donor in good health (CMV status not recorded). Some clones in this sample may be carry-over from other donors' samples.

This clonotype was observed many times. V usage is TRBV6-2 or TRBV6-3 and J usage is TRBJ2-6; D perhaps matches TRBD1 (5 bases). V lost 5 bases to trimming and J lost 2 bases, with 7 bases between them. The CDR3 has 14 amino acids. Germline V gene lookup returns CDR1 MNHEY and CDR2 SVGEGT. Here the CDR3 reads CASSDRTGANVLTF. As DNA, the CDR3 is TGTGCCAGCAGTGACAGAACTGGGGCCAACGTCCTGACTTTC.

Ten or more counts support this clonotype. The chain recombines TRBV12-3 or TRBV12-4 with TRBJ1-2; TRBD1 might be the D (6 bases). The V and J ends lost 6 bases and 7 bases respectively, with 18 bases between them. The CDR3 runs to 14 residues. The CDR3 reads CASSGPGHAGGYTF. The CDR3 nucleotides are TGTGCCAGCAGCGGACCGGGACACGCGGGTGGCTACACCTTC.

This clonotype was counted at least ten times. The chain joins TRBV7-9 to TRBJ2-1, with D possibly matching TRBD1 (6 bases). The CDR3 has 15 residues. The V and J ends lost 6 bases and 1 base respectively, with 13 bases between them. Germline V CDR1 and CDR2: SEHNR, FQNEAQ (reference sequence). DNA of the CDR3: TGTGCCAGCAGAAAGGACAGTCCATCCTACAATGAGCAGTTCTTC. Its translation is CASRKDSPSYNEQFF. The full variable domain, in which reference TRBV7-9 and TRBJ2-1 provide the parts outside the CDR3, is DTGVSQNPRHKITKRGQNVTFRCDPISEHNRLYWYRQTLGQGPEFLTYFQNEAQLEKSRLLSDRFSAERPKGSFSTLEIQRTEQGDSAMYLCASRKDSPSYNEQFFGPGTRLTVL.

The sample holds a few counts of this clonotype. The CDR3 bases are TGCGCCAGCAGCTTGGGGACAGGGGGCAATCCGGGATTGGGCACAGATACGCAGTATTTT. Protein product: CASSLGTGGNPGLGTDTQYF. This chain connects TRBV5-1 to TRBJ2-3; 11 bases fit TRBD1. The CDR3 spans 20 residues. In germline, CDR1 is SGHRS, CDR2 YFSETQ. The trim removed 0 bases at V and 1 base at J, leaving 13 bases unmatched.

The J gene is TRBJ1-1, the V gene TRBV29-1; no definite D call. Germline CDR1 reads SQVTM; CDR2 reads ANQGSEA. The ends were cut back, 5 bases at V and 1 base at J, with 11 bases in the middle. The CDR3 length is 13 residues. CDR3: CSVRWGGNTEAFF. Written as DNA, the CDR3 is TGCAGCGTTCGGTGGGGAGGGAACACTGAAGCTTTCTTT.

In this sample, this clonotype turned up a few times. V is TRBV11-3 and J is TRBJ1-1; D call uncertain. Germline CDR1 SGHNT, CDR2 YENEEA. This CDR3 region has 13 residues. V was shortened by 3 bases and J by 0 bases, with 5 bases between the two germline ends. The CDR3 region is CASSFQVNTEAFF. The CDR3 DNA follows: TGTGCCAGCAGCTTCCAGGTGAACACTGAAGCTTTCTTT.

The V and J genes are TRBV5-8 and TRBJ2-7, with 7 bases identical to TRBD1. The CDR3 runs 13 residues. Germline-derived CDR1 and CDR2 are SGHTS and YDEGEE. CDR3 in DNA: TGCGGAAGACAGGGCATCACCTCCTACGAGCAGTACGTC. This sequence encodes CGRQGITSYEQYV.

This clonotype was counted many times. The rearrangement joins TRBV6-6 to TRBJ2-3; no clear D gene. Germline loops: CDR1 MNHNY, CDR2 SVGAGI (reference sequence). CDR3 length equals 11 residues. Between the trimmed V and J ends, which lost 7 bases and 3 bases, there was a span of 5 bases. The CDR3 reads CASKGTDTQYF. The CDR3 coding sequence is TGTGCCAGCAAAGGGACAGATACGCAGTATTTT.